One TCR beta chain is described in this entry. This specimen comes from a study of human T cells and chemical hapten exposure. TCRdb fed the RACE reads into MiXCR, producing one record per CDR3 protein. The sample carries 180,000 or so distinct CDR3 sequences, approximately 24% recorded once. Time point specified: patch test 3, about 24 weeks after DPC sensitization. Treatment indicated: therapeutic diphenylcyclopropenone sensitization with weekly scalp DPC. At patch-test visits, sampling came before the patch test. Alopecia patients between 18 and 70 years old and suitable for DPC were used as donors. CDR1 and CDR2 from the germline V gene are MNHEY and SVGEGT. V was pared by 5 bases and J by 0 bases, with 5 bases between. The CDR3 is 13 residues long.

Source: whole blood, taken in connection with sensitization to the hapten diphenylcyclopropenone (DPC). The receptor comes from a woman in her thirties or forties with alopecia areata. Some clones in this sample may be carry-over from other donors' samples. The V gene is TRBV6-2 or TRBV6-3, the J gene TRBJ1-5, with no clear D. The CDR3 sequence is CASSQHSNQPQHF. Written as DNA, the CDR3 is TGTGCCAGCAGTCAGCATAGCAATCAGCCCCAGCATTTT.